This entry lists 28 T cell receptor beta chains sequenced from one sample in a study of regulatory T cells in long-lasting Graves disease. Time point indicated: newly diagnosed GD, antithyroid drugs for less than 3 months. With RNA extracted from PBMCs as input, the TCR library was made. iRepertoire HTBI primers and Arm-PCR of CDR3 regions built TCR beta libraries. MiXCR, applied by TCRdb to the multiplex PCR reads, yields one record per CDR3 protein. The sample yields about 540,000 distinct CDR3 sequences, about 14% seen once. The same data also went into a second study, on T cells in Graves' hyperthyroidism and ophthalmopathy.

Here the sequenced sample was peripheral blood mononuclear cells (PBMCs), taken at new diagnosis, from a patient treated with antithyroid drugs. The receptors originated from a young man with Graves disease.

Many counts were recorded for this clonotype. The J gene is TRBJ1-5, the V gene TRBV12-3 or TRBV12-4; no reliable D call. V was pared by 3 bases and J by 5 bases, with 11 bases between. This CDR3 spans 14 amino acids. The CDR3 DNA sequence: TGTGCCAGCAGTTTTGAGGGAGTACATCAGCCCCAGCATTTT. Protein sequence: CASSFEGVHQPQHF.

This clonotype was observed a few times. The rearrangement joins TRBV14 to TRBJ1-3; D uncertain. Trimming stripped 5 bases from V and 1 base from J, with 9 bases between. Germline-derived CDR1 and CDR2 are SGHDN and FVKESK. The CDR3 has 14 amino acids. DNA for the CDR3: TGTGCCAGCAGCACTACACGTTCTGGAAACACCATATATTTT. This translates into CASSTTRSGNTIYF.

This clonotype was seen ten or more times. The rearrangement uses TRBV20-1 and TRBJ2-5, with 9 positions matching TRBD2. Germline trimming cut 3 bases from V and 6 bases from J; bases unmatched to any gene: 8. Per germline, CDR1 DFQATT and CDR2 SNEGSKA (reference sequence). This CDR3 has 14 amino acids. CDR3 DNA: TGCAGTGCTAGTTTCCCTAGCGGGACGCAGACCCAGTACTTC. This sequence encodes CSASFPSGTQTQYF.

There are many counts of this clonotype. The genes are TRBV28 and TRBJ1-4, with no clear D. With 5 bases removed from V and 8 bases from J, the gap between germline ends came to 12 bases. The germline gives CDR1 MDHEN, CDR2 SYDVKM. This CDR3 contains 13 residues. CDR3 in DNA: TGTGCCAGCAGTCCCCTTGACTGGGAAAAACTGTTTTTT. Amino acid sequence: CASSPLDWEKLFF. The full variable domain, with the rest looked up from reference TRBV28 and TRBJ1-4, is DVKVTQSSRYLVKRTGEKVFLECVQDMDHENMFWYRQDPGLGLRLIYFSYDVKMKEKGDIPEGYSVSREKKERFSLILESASTNQTSMYLCASSPLDWEKLFFGSGTQLSVL.

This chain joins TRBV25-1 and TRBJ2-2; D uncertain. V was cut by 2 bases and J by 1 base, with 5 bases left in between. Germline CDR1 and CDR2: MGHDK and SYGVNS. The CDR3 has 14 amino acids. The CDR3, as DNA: TGTGCCAGCAGTGAAATCAAGAACACCGGGGAGCTGTTTTTT. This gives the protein CASSEIKNTGELFF.

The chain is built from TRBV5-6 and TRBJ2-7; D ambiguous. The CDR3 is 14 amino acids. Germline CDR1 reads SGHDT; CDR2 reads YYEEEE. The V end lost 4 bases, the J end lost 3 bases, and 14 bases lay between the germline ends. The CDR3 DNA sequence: TGTGCCAGCAGCCCTATTGAGGAGCTCTACGAGCAGTACTTC. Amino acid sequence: CASSPIEELYEQYF.

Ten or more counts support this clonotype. CDR3 loop: CASSFTGALETQYF. The CDR3 DNA reads as TGTGCCAGCAGTTTTACGGGGGCCCTAGAGACCCAGTACTTC. This sequence joins TRBV12-3 or TRBV12-4 and TRBJ2-5; the D gene could be TRBD1 or TRBD2 (6 bases each). This CDR3 contains 14 residues. Trimming took off 3 bases at V and 4 bases at J, with 12 bases between the two ends.

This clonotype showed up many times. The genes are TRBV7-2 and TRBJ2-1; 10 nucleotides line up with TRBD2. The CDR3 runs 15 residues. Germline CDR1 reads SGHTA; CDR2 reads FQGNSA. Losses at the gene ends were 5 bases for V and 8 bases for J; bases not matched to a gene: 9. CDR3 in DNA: TGTGCCAGCAGCCCGACTAGCGGGTTGACCTATGAGCAGTTCTTC. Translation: CASSPTSGLTYEQFF. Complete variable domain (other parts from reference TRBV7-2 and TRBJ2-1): GAGVSQSPSNKVTEKGKDVELRCDPISGHTALYWYRQSLGQGLEFLIYFQGNSAPDKSGLPSDRFSAERTGGSVSTLTIQRTQQEDSAVYLCASSPTSGLTYEQFFGPGTRLTVL.

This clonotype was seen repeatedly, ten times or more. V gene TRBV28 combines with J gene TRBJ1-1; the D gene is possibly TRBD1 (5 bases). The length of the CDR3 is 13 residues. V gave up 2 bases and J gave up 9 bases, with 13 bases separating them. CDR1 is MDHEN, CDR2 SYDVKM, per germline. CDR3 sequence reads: CASSLMGGRKAFF. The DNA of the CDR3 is TGTGCCAGCAGTTTAATGGGGGGAAGGAAAGCTTTCTTT.

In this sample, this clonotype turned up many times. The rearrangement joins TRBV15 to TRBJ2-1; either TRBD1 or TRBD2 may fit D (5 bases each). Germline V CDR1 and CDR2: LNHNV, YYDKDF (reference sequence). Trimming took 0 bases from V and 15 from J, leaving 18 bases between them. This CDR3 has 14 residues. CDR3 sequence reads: CATSRDLGRGQGFF. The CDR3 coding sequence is TGTGCCACCAGCAGAGATTTGGGGCGCGGGCAGGGGTTCTTC.

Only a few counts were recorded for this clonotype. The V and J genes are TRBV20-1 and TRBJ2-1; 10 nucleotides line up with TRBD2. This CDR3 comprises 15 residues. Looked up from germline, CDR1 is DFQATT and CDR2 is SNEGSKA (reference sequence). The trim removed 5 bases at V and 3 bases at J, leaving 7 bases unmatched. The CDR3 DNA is TGCAGTGCTTACTTGACTAGCGGGTTCTACAATGAGCAGTTCTTC. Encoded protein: CSAYLTSGFYNEQFF.

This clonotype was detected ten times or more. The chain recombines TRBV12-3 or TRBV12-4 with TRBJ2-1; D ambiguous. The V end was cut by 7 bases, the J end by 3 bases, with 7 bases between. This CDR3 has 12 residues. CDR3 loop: CASTNLYNEQFF. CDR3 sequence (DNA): TGTGCCAGCACCAACCTCTACAATGAGCAGTTCTTC.

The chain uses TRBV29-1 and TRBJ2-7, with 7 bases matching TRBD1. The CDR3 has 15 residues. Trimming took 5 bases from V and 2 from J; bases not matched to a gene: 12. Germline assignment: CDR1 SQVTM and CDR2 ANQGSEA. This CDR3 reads CSVFSGRGKTYEQYF. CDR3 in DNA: TGCAGCGTTTTTTCGGGCAGGGGGAAAACCTACGAGCAGTACTTC.

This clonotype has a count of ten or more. The CDR3 sequence is CASSQGSRVNTEAFF. As DNA, the CDR3 is TGTGCCAGCAGCCAAGGTTCAAGGGTTAACACTGAAGCTTTCTTT. The rearrangement joins TRBV3-1 to TRBJ1-1; D call uncertain. V lost 1 base and J 2 bases, leaving 11 bases between the germline ends. Per germline, CDR1 LGHDT and CDR2 YNNKEL (reference sequence). The CDR3 is 15 residues long.

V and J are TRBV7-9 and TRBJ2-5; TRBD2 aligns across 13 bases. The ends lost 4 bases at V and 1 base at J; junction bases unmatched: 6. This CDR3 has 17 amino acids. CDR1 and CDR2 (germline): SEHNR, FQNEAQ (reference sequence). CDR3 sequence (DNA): TGTGCCAGCAGCTCGGGACTAGCGGGGAGCCTCCAAGAGACCCAGTACTTC. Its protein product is CASSSGLAGSLQETQYF. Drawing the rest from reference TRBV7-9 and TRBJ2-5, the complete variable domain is DTGVSQNPRHKITKRGQNVTFRCDPISEHNRLYWYRQTLGQGPEFLTYFQNEAQLEKSRLLSDRFSAERPKGSFSTLEIQRTEQGDSAMYLCASSSGLAGSLQETQYFGPGTRLLVL.

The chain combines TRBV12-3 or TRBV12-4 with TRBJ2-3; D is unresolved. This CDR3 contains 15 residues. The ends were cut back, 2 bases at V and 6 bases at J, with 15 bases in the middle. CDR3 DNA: TGTGCCAGCAGTTTAAGGCTAATGGGGTCGGATACGCAGTATTTT. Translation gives CASSLRLMGSDTQYF.

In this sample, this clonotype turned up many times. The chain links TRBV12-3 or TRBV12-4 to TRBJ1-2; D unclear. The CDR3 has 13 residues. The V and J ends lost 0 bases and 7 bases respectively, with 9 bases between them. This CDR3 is CASSLAGGSGYTF. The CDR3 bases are TGTGCCAGCAGTTTAGCGGGAGGAAGTGGCTACACCTTC.

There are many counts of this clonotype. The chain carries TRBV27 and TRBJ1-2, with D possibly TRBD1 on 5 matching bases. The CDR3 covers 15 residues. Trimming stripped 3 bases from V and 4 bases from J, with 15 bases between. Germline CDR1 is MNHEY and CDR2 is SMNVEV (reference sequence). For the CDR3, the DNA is TGTGCCAGCAGTTTGAACAGGAGGGCCCTCTATGGCTACACCTTC. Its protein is CASSLNRRALYGYTF.

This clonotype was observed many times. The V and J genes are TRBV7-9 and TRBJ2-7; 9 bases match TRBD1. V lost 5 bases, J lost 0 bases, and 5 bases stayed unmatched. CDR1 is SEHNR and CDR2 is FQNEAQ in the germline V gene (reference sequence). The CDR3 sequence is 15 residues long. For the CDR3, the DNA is TGTGCCAGCAGCGCCGGGACAGGGAGCTCCTACGAGCAGTACTTC. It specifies CASSAGTGSSYEQYF.

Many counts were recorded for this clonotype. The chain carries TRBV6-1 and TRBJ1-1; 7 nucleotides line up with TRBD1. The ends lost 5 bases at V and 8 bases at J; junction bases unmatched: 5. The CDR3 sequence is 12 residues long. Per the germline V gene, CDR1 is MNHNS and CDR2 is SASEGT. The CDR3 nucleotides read TGTGCCAGCAGTCACGGACAGGACGAAGCTTTCTTT. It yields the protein CASSHGQDEAFF.

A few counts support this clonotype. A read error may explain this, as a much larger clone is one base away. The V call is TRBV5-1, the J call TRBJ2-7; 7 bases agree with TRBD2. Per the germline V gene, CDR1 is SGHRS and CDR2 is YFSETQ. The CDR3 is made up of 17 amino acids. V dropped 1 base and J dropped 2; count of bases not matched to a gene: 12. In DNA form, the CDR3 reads TGCGCCAGCAGCTTGAAACGTTCGGGCGGGAGTACCTACGAGCAGTACTTC. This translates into CASSLKRSGGSTYEQYF.

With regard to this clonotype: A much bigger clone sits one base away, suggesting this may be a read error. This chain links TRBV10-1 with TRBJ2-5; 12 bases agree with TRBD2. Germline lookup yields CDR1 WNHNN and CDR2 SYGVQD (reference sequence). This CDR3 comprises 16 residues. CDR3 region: CASSDGLAGTQETQHF. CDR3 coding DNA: TGCGCCAGCAGTGACGGACTAGCGGGGACACAAGAGACCCAGCACTTC.

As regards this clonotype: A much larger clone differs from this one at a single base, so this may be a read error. DNA of the CDR3: TGTGCCAGCACCAGGGTTTGGTCTAGCAGGAACAATGAGCAGTTCTTC. Translated: CASTRVWSSRNNEQFF. This sequence joins TRBV27 and TRBJ2-1, with D perhaps matching TRBD1 or TRBD2 (5 bases each). V lost 7 bases, J lost 5 bases, and 21 bases lay in between. CDR3 length equals 16 residues. CDR1 is MNHEY and CDR2 is SMNVEV in the germline V gene (reference sequence).

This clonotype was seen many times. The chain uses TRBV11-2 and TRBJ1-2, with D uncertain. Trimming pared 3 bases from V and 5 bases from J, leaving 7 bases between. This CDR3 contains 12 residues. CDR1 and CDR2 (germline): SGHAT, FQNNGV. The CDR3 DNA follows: TGTGCCAGCAGCTTTTCACGGTATGGCTACACCTTC. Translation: CASSFSRYGYTF.

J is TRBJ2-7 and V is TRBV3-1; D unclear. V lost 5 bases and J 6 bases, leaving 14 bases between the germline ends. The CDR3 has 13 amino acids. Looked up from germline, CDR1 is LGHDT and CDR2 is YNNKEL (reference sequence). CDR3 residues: CASSLAPVGEQYF. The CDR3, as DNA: TGTGCCAGCAGCTTAGCACCCGTGGGCGAGCAGTACTTC.

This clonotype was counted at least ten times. This CDR3 reads CASSLRVGTEAFF. Written as DNA, the CDR3 is TGCGCCAGCAGCTTGCGGGTGGGCACTGAAGCTTTCTTT. This chain connects TRBV5-1 to TRBJ1-1; D is unresolved. CDR3 length: 13 residues. V was cut by 1 base and J by 4 bases, with 8 bases left in between. Germline V gives CDR1 SGHRS, CDR2 YFSETQ.

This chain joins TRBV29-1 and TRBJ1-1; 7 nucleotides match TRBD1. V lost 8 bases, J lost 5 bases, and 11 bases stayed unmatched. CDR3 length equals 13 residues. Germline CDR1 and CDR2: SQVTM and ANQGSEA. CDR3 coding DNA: TGCAGCTCGACAGGGCCCGGGGTTACTGAAGCTTTCTTT. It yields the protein CSSTGPGVTEAFF.

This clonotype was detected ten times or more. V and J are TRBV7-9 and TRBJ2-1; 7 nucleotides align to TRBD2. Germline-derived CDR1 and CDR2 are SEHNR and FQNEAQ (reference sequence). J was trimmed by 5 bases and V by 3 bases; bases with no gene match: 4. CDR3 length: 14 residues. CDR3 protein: CASSLLAEDNEQFF. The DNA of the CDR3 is TGTGCCAGCAGCTTGCTAGCGGAAGACAATGAGCAGTTCTTC.